The T cell receptor (beta chain) described here comes from a study of shared clonotypes between healthy human individuals. Clones were sequenced by immunoSEQ multiplex PCR, and TCRdb holds only the in-frame ones, with some missing. This table has about 490,000 clones, over 70% appearing once. The healthy adult donors were HIV-negative and reported no recent acute infections or vaccinations. The germline CDR1 and CDR2 sequences are KGHSH and LQKENI. Trimming shortened V by 3 bases and J by 6 bases, and 6 bases separated the two germline ends. This CDR3 has 12 residues. The rearrangement joins TRBV18 to TRBJ1-3; D gene unclear. The TCR comes from a middle-aged woman in good health. Some clones in this sample may be carry-over from other donors' samples. The sample taken for sequencing was PBMCs. The CDR3 DNA follows: TGTGCCAGCTCACCGGGTGAAAACACCATATATTTT. Amino acid sequence: CASSPGENTIYF.